This entry lists 25 T cell receptor beta chains sequenced from one sample in a study of cytotoxic CD8 clonotypes in ibrutinib-treated CLL. TCRdb's copy holds only in-frame clones and misses some; the assay was immunoSEQ multiplex PCR. The sample records approximately 74,000 clones, more than 75% being singletons. The sample was PBMCs, taken at disease progression, from a patient treated with ibrutinib. The receptors stem from a human donor with chronic lymphocytic leukemia.

The J gene is TRBJ1-1, the V gene TRBV4-2; 7 nucleotides line up with TRBD1. Germline values: CDR1 LGHNA, CDR2 YNFKEQ. The V gene end was trimmed by 4 bases and the J gene end by 4 bases; junction bases not matched to a gene: 12. The CDR3 is 16 residues long. The CDR3 sequence: CASSLDLTGALTEAFF. For the CDR3, the DNA is TGTGCCAGCAGCCTAGACCTTACAGGGGCTCTCACTGAAGCTTTCTTT.

There are a few counts of this clone. The V call is TRBV6-1, the J call TRBJ1-3, with D tentatively TRBD1 (6 bases). Trimming took 11 bases from V and 4 from J, leaving 18 bases between them. The CDR3 spans 14 residues. Germline CDR1 and CDR2: MNHNS and SASEGT. In DNA, the CDR3 is TGTGCCGGGAGCGGCCGGGGGCAAGGAAACACCATATATTTT. Encoded protein: CAGSGRGQGNTIYF.

The J gene is TRBJ2-3, the V gene TRBV5-6; TRBD2 matches 7 bases. Germline CDR1 and CDR2: SGHDT and YYEEEE. This CDR3 has 15 residues. J was trimmed by 3 bases and V by 2 bases; bases with no gene match: 6. CDR3 amino acids: CASSFRLAVTDTQYF. The CDR3 bases are TGTGCCAGCAGCTTTAGGCTAGCGGTTACAGATACGCAGTATTTT.

V is TRBV30 and J is TRBJ1-4; 9 bases fit TRBD1. The junction had 5 bases not matched to a gene; V was cut back by 7 bases and J by 8 bases. Germline CDR1 reads GTSNPN; CDR2 reads SVGIG (reference sequence). There are 12 residues in the CDR3. CDR3 residues: CALDRGGEKLFF. In DNA form, the CDR3 reads TGTGCCTTGGACAGGGGTGGAGAAAAACTGTTTTTT.

This clone occurred a few times. The chain joins TRBV27 to TRBJ2-7; tentatively, D is TRBD1 (6 bases). Germline-derived CDR1 and CDR2 are MNHEY and SMNVEV (reference sequence). This CDR3 is built from 12 residues. The V end was cut by 4 bases, the J end by 4 bases, with 8 bases between. In DNA form, the CDR3 reads TGTGCCAGCAGTTCTACAGGGTACGAGCAGTACTTC. The encoded protein is CASSSTGYEQYF.

The rearrangement joins TRBV7-8 to TRBJ2-3, with D possibly matching TRBD2 (5 bases). The CDR3 contains 15 residues. Germline CDR1 reads SGHVS; CDR2 reads FQNEAQ. Trimming shortened V by 6 bases and J by 5 bases, and 18 bases separated the two germline ends. CDR3 region: CASSFGNLIGDTQYF. In nucleotides, the CDR3 is TGTGCCAGCAGTTTCGGGAACCTCATAGGAGATACGCAGTATTTT.

J is TRBJ2-7 and V is TRBV6-5; perhaps TRBD1 as D (6 bases). The CDR3 loop spans 15 amino acids. With 0 bases removed from V and 4 bases from J, the gap between germline ends came to 13 bases. Germline CDR1 and CDR2: MNHEY and SVGAGI. Written as DNA, the CDR3 is TGTGCCAGCAGTTACTCAGCAGGGGTCGCTTACGAGCAGTACTTC. The encoded protein is CASSYSAGVAYEQYF.

The gene calls are TRBV30 and TRBJ1-3; D ambiguous. The ends were cut back, 6 bases at V and 0 bases at J, with 21 bases in the middle. There are 17 residues in the CDR3. The germline CDR1 and CDR2 sequences are GTSNPN and SVGIG (reference sequence). CDR3 DNA: TGTGCCTGTCGTTTATTAGGCAGGAGATTCTCTGGAAACACCATATATTTT. It encodes CACRLLGRRFSGNTIYF.

In its sample, this clone was seen a few times. One end of the junction does not line up with germline, which may come from a read error. The chain combines TRBV4-2 with TRBJ1-5, with 7 bases lining up with TRBD1. The CDR3 length is 12 residues. Germline CDR1 and CDR2: LGHNA and YNFKEQ. The CDR3 loop reads CASSQGGQLQHF. The CDR3 nucleotides are TGTGCCAGCAGCCAAGGGGGACAGCTCCAGCATTTT.

The gene calls are TRBV5-5 and TRBJ2-7; D not resolved. The CDR3 sequence is 11 residues long. Germline loops: CDR1 SGHKS, CDR2 YYEKEE (reference sequence). V shed 2 bases and J shed 2 bases, with 2 bases lying between them. As DNA, the CDR3 is TGTGCCAGCAGCTTAACCTACGAGCAGTACTTC. Protein sequence: CASSLTYEQYF.

About this clone: The sample contains more than one DNA sequence encoding this CDR3. The gene calls are TRBV5-1 and TRBJ1-2; D is undetermined. Germline assignment: CDR1 SGHRS and CDR2 YFSETQ. The V and J ends lost 0 bases and 7 bases respectively, with 10 bases between them. The CDR3 extends over 13 amino acids. CDR3 region: CASSLAGRSGYTF. The CDR3 bases are TGCGCCAGCAGCTTGGCCGGCCGTTCTGGCTACACCTTC. The full variable domain, in which reference TRBV5-1 and TRBJ1-2 provide the parts outside the CDR3, is KAGVTQTPRYLIKTRGQQVTLSCSPISGHRSVSWYQQTPGQGLQFLFEYFSETQRNKGNFPGRFSGRQFSNSRSEMNVSTLELGDSALYLCASSLAGRSGYTFGSGTRLTVV.

This chain connects TRBV5-1 to TRBJ1-5; 9 bases match TRBD1. Germline V gene sequence: CDR1 SGHRS, CDR2 YFSETQ. The junction had 4 bases not matched to a gene; V was cut back by 0 bases and J by 6 bases. This CDR3 is 15 amino acids long. CDR3 nucleotide sequence: TGCGCCAGCAGCTTGGGGGGACAGGGCGGTCAGCCCCAGCATTTT. This sequence encodes CASSLGGQGGQPQHF.

The rearrangement links TRBV5-1 to TRBJ2-5; 9 nucleotides match TRBD2. There are 17 residues in the CDR3. V shed 1 base and J 1 base; nucleotides not matched to a gene: 8. Germline V gene data show CDR1 as SGHRS and CDR2 as YFSETQ. CDR3 sequence (DNA): TGCGCCAGCAGCTTGTGGCGACTAGCGGAGCCCCAAGAGACCCAGTACTTC. Its protein product is CASSLWRLAEPQETQYF.

This clone is a singleton in its sample. This sequence joins TRBV4-2 and TRBJ2-7; D call uncertain. This CDR3 spans 13 amino acids. CDR1 is LGHNA and CDR2 is YNFKEQ in the germline V gene. V was trimmed by 1 base and J by 4 bases, leaving 8 bases between them. CDR3 bases: TGTGCCAGCAGCCAAGTCGGACGTTACGAGCAGTACTTC. Its translation: CASSQVGRYEQYF.

The rearrangement links TRBV10-1 to TRBJ2-7; 7 nucleotides agree with TRBD2. CDR1 is WNHNN and CDR2 is SYGVQD in the germline V gene (reference sequence). V lost 4 bases, J lost 2 bases, and 5 bases stayed unmatched. This CDR3 contains 14 residues. This CDR3 reads CASSGDYQTYEQYF. In DNA form, the CDR3 reads TGCGCCAGCAGTGGGGACTACCAAACCTACGAGCAGTACTTC.

The V call is TRBV4-2, the J call TRBJ2-1; 10 nucleotides match TRBD2. There are 14 residues in the CDR3. The trim removed 4 bases at V and 6 bases at J, leaving 3 bases unmatched. Per the germline V gene, CDR1 is LGHNA and CDR2 is YNFKEQ. The CDR3 sequence: CASSPIAGGNEQFF. In DNA form, the CDR3 reads TGTGCCAGCAGCCCGATAGCGGGAGGCAATGAGCAGTTCTTC.

This clone was observed a single time. V usage is TRBV2 and J usage is TRBJ2-5; no firm D call. Deletions cut 6 bases from V and 7 bases from J, with 12 bases between. The CDR3 runs 12 residues. Germline V CDR1 and CDR2: SNHLY, FYNNEI. CDR3 loop: CASRTDLGTQYF. The CDR3 DNA is TGTGCCAGCAGAACAGATTTGGGGACCCAGTACTTC.

This chain connects TRBV4-1 to TRBJ2-7; D gene unclear. The CDR3 consists of 14 residues. V gave up 1 base and J gave up 4 bases, with 11 bases separating them. Germline values: CDR1 MGHRA, CDR2 YSYEKL. The CDR3 DNA reads TGCGCCAGCAGCCAAGGTGACGCGCGATACGAGCAGTACTTC. Protein product: CASSQGDARYEQYF.

This clone was picked up a small number of times. The gene calls are TRBV19 and TRBJ2-7; 9 positions agree with TRBD1. The CDR3 contains 12 residues. The V gene end was trimmed by 8 bases and the J gene end by 4 bases; junction bases not matched to a gene: 3. Germline CDR1 reads LNHDA; CDR2 reads SQIVND (reference sequence). CDR3 nucleotides: TGTGCCAGTCCGGGACAGGGATACGAGCAGTACTTC. It translates to CASPGQGYEQYF.

The genes are TRBV18 and TRBJ2-1, with D possibly called TRBD1 or TRBD2 (5 bases each). This CDR3 is built from 12 residues. Trimming removed 2 bases from V and 9 bases from J, with 8 bases in between. CDR1 and CDR2 from the germline V gene are KGHSH and LQKENI. CDR3 DNA sequence: TGTGCCAGCTCACCAGCAGGGAGTGAGCAGTTCTTC. It yields the protein CASSPAGSEQFF.

The genes are TRBV5-1 and TRBJ1-5, with 8 positions matching TRBD1. This CDR3 has 13 amino acids. The germline V gene encodes CDR1 SGHRS and CDR2 YFSETQ. Trimming cost V 5 bases and J 3 bases; bases outside gene matches: 1. CDR3 sequence reads: CASRDRDNQPQHF. The CDR3, as DNA: TGCGCCAGCAGGGACAGGGACAATCAGCCCCAGCATTTT.

The chain combines TRBV27 with TRBJ2-7; D is perhaps TRBD1 or TRBD2 (5 bases each). The germline V gene has CDR1 MNHEY and CDR2 SMNVEV (reference sequence). The CDR3 loop spans 16 amino acids. Trimming stripped 5 bases from V and 8 bases from J, with 25 bases between. The CDR3 here is CASSPNWGRSYWQQYF. CDR3 DNA sequence: TGTGCCAGCAGTCCAAACTGGGGACGGAGTTATTGGCAGCAGTACTTC.

This clone was detected once. The V gene is TRBV18, the J gene TRBJ2-6, with 8 bases that match TRBD1. V lost 1 base and J lost 1; bases outside the gene matches: 6. The CDR3 is 18 residues long. Germline V gene lookup returns CDR1 KGHSH and CDR2 LQKENI. CDR3 DNA sequence: TGTGCCAGCTCACCACGGACAGGGATCCTGTCTGGGGCCAACGTCCTGACTTTC. Protein sequence: CASSPRTGILSGANVLTF. The full variable domain, with the rest looked up from reference TRBV18 and TRBJ2-6, is NAGVMQNPRHLVRRRGQEARLRCSPMKGHSHVYWYRQLPEEGLKFMVYLQKENIIDESGMPKERFSAEFPKEGPSILRIQQVVRGDSAAYFCASSPRTGILSGANVLTFGAGSRLTVL.

The V and J genes are TRBV7-9 and TRBJ1-5, with D perhaps matching TRBD1 (6 bases). Trimming removed 10 bases at V and 1 base at J, with 8 bases between. The CDR3 consists of 12 residues. Looked up from germline, CDR1 is SEHNR and CDR2 is FQNEAQ (reference sequence). CDR3 region: CATGQSNQPQHF. In DNA, the CDR3 is TGTGCCACCGGACAGAGCAATCAGCCCCAGCATTTT.

This clone has only one observation. This rearrangement joins TRBV10-3 to TRBJ1-1; D is ambiguous. Trimming cost V 5 bases and J 0 bases, with 7 bases left between them. CDR1 ENHRY and CDR2 SYGVKD come from the germline V gene. This CDR3 spans 13 amino acids. The CDR3 coding sequence is TGTGCCATCAGTCAAACCATGAACACTGAAGCTTTCTTT. Protein sequence: CAISQTMNTEAFF.